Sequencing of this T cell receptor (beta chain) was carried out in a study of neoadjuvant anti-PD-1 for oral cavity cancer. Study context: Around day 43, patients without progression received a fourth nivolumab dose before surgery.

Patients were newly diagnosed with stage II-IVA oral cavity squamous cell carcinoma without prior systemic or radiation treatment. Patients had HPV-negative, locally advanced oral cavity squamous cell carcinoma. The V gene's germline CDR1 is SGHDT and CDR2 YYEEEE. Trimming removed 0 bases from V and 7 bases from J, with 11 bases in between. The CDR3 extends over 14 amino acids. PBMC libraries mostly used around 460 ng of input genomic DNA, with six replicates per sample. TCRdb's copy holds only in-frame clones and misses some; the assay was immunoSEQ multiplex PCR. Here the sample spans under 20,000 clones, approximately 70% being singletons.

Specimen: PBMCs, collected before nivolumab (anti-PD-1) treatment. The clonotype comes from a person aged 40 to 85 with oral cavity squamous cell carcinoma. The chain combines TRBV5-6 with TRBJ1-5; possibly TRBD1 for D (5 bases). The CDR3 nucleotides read TGTGCCAGCAGCTTGGCAGGGACCGGACAGCCCCAGCATTTT. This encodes CASSLAGTGQPQHF.